Below, 6 T cell receptor beta chains from the same sample are listed, as sequenced in a study of T cell responses to AZD1222 COVID-19 vaccine. Sequenced by immunoSEQ multiplex PCR; TCRdb stores in-frame clones only, minus some. The sample lists approximately 140,000 clones; roughly 94% were seen once. The sample in question was peripheral blood, obtained on day 0 of AZD1222 vaccination. These receptors all stem from an adult in good health.

This clone was detected only a few times. This chain links TRBV4-3 with TRBJ1-1; D is unclear. The CDR3 covers 15 residues. The V end lost 1 base, the J end lost 4 bases, and 13 bases lay between the germline ends. Germline values: CDR1 LGHNA, CDR2 YSLEER. The DNA of the CDR3 is TGCGCCAGCAGCCAAGGTGCGGGCCTGGGCACTGAAGCTTTCTTT. It codes for CASSQGAGLGTEAFF.

The J gene is TRBJ1-1, the V gene TRBV27, with D possibly TRBD1 on 5 matching bases. Germline CDR1 and CDR2: MNHEY and SMNVEV (reference sequence). Trimming stripped 2 bases from V and 4 bases from J, with 14 bases between. This CDR3 is 15 amino acids long. CDR3 in amino acids: CASSLISGRTTEAFF. The CDR3 nucleotides are TGTGCCAGCAGTTTAATCTCAGGGAGGACCACTGAAGCTTTCTTT.

The CDR3 DNA follows: TGTGCTAGTGGCCAAGGACTGTCAGCTAGCACAGATACGCAGTATTTT. Its translation: CASGQGLSASTDTQYF. The V gene is TRBV12-5, the J gene TRBJ2-3, with a weak D call TRBD2 (5 bases). V lost 6 bases and J 0 bases, leaving 16 bases between the germline ends. This CDR3 spans 16 amino acids. Germline CDR1 is LGHNT and CDR2 is FRNRAP.

This clone was detected only a few times. The rearrangement joins TRBV4-2 to TRBJ2-7, with 13 bases identical to TRBD2. J lost 2 bases, V lost 2 bases, and 0 bases had no gene match. Per the germline V gene, CDR1 is LGHNA and CDR2 is YNFKEQ. The CDR3 length is 15 residues. CDR3 in DNA: TGTGCCAGCAGCCAAACTAGCGGGAGGGCCTACGAGCAGTACGTC. Protein product: CASSQTSGRAYEQYV.

The genes are TRBV6-5 and TRBJ1-5; TRBD1 aligns across 10 bases. V lost 9 bases and J lost 5; bases outside the gene matches: 4. Per germline, CDR1 MNHEY and CDR2 SVGAGI. The CDR3 has 13 amino acids. In nucleotides, the CDR3 is TGTGCCAGTGGGGGACAGGGGCATCAGCCCCAGCATTTT. This gives the protein CASGGQGHQPQHF.

This clone was observed a single time. The rearrangement joins TRBV3-1 (or the pseudogene TRBV3-2) to TRBJ1-1; no firm D call. Between the trimmed V and J ends, which lost 1 base and 1 base, there was a span of 7 bases. Per germline, CDR1 LGHDT and CDR2 YNNKEL (reference sequence). This CDR3 spans 14 amino acids. CDR3 protein: CASSQGFANTEAFF. In DNA form, the CDR3 reads TGTGCCAGCAGCCAAGGGTTTGCGAACACTGAAGCTTTCTTT.